These 20 T cell receptor beta chains came from one sample sequenced in a study of blood T cells in healthy people across ages. Then a second PCR, running roughly 6 to 11 cycles, was carried out with a sample-barcoded 5' primer and a J-beta primer mix. TCRdb analysed the 5' RACE reads with MiXCR anew, one entry per CDR3 protein. The sample consists of 1 million or so distinct CDR3 sequences, less than 25% of them appearing once. The sample also formed part of further work on T cells of mothers and their children.

Sequences were obtained from blood. The receptors derive from a girl aged 2 to 9 in good health.

A few counts support this clonotype. The V gene is TRBV4-2, the J gene TRBJ2-7; 7 bases are shared with TRBD1. The CDR3 extends over 14 amino acids. V lost 2 bases to trimming and J lost 7 bases; unmatched junction nucleotides: 8. The V gene's germline CDR1 is LGHNA and CDR2 YNFKEQ. CDR3 residues: CASSQTTGVGEQYF. The CDR3 bases are TGTGCCAGCAGCCAAACCACAGGGGTAGGGGAGCAGTACTTC.

V is TRBV4-3 and J is TRBJ1-2; D is uncertain. Trimming took 0 bases from V and 2 from J, leaving 10 bases between them. CDR1 LGHNA and CDR2 YSLEER come from the germline V gene. The CDR3 is 15 residues long. CDR3 amino acids: CASSQDRVSNYGYTF. The CDR3 nucleotides read TGCGCCAGCAGCCAAGATCGGGTTTCCAACTATGGCTACACCTTC.

The chain couples TRBV7-9 to TRBJ1-2, with D possibly TRBD1 on 6 matching bases. The CDR3 has 15 amino acids. Trimming left V 1 base short and J 8 bases short, with 17 bases between. Germline V CDR1 and CDR2: SEHNR, FQNEAQ (reference sequence). The CDR3 reads CASSLGLQGTRGYTF. In DNA, the CDR3 is TGTGCCAGCAGCTTAGGGCTCCAGGGGACGCGGGGCTACACCTTC.

The chain joins TRBV7-9 to TRBJ2-1; D assignment may be TRBD1 or TRBD2 (5 bases each). The germline CDR1 and CDR2 sequences are SEHNR and FQNEAQ (reference sequence). The CDR3 length is 13 residues. V dropped 5 bases and J dropped 6 bases, with 11 bases sitting between them. CDR3 DNA: TGTGCCAGCAGCAGAGGGCAGGGCAATGAGCAGTTCTTC. This translates into CASSRGQGNEQFF.

This clonotype appeared a few times. The rearrangement uses TRBV4-2 and TRBJ1-2; D is undetermined. The CDR3 has 13 residues. V was trimmed by 0 bases and J by 4 bases, leaving 6 bases between them. Germline V gives CDR1 LGHNA, CDR2 YNFKEQ. The CDR3 region has the DNA TGTGCCAGCAGCCAAGACCTGAGCTATGGCTACACCTTC. Amino acids: CASSQDLSYGYTF.

This clonotype occurred a few times. The chain uses TRBV6-5 and TRBJ2-5, with 7 bases identical to TRBD2. Germline-derived CDR1 and CDR2 are MNHEY and SVGAGI. The trim removed 2 bases at V and 9 bases at J, leaving 6 bases unmatched. The CDR3 contains 13 residues. The DNA for the CDR3 is TGTGCCAGCAGTTACGGGGCGGGGGAGGCCCAGTACTTC. Protein: CASSYGAGEAQYF.

This clonotype occurred a few times. The V call is TRBV7-8, the J call TRBJ2-5, with unresolved D. The DNA matches TRBJ2-1 better at its end, which makes the J call doubtful. The CDR3 totals 11 residues. Germline values: CDR1 SGHVS, CDR2 FQNEAQ. The CDR3 here is CASSLAPFQFF. Written as DNA, the CDR3 is TGTGCCAGCAGCTTAGCGCCCTTCCAGTTCTTC.

The sample holds a few counts of this clonotype. The rearrangement joins TRBV12-3 or TRBV12-4 to TRBJ2-1; 7 bases fit TRBD2. The CDR3 loop spans 14 amino acids. With V trimmed by 5 bases and J by 8 bases, 9 bases remained unmatched. The CDR3 coding sequence is TGTGCCAGCAGTATAAGCGGCGGGAGAGATGAGCAGTTCTTC. Its translation is CASSISGGRDEQFF.

The V gene is TRBV2, the J gene TRBJ1-6; possible D gene TRBD1, 5 bases. V dropped 9 bases and J dropped 12 bases, with 15 bases sitting between them. This CDR3 has 12 residues. Looked up from germline, CDR1 is SNHLY and CDR2 is FYNNEI. CDR3 region: CARGLGAEPLHF. Written as DNA, the CDR3 is TGTGCCAGGGGACTGGGCGCGGAACCCCTCCACTTT.

This clonotype has only one observation. No conserved phenylalanine or tryptophan ends this CDR3, so it is likely a read error. The V call is TRBV28, the J call TRBJ2-7; no definite D call. The CDR3 runs to 12 residues. The V end lost 8 bases, the J end lost 7 bases, and 15 bases lay between the germline ends. The germline gives CDR1 MDHEN, CDR2 SYDVKM. The CDR3 sequence is CASLQWGGEQYL. As DNA, the CDR3 is TGTGCCAGCCTACAGTGGGGTGGAGAGCAGTACCTC.

The V and J genes are TRBV28 and TRBJ1-2, with 7 bases fitting TRBD1. This CDR3 has 14 amino acids. Germline V gene data show CDR1 as MDHEN and CDR2 as SYDVKM. J was trimmed by 6 bases and V by 6 bases; bases with no gene match: 10. The CDR3 nucleotides are TGTGCCAGCAGGGATTCCGGGACAGCGGATGGCTACACCTTC. Translated: CASRDSGTADGYTF.

This clonotype was counted between two and nine times. V is TRBV5-6 and J is TRBJ2-5; D is uncertain. The better agreement between TRBJ2-1 and the DNA end casts doubt on the J call. The CDR3 extends over 12 amino acids. CDR1 SGHDT and CDR2 YYEEEE come from the germline V gene. CDR3 DNA sequence: TGTGCCAGCAGCCCCTATCTGAGTGAGCAGTTCTTC. It yields the protein CASSPYLSEQFF.

The gene calls are TRBV20-1 and TRBJ2-5; 12 bases match TRBD2. Matching the DNA end better, TRBJ2-7 makes the J call doubtful. The CDR3 length is 12 residues. Looked up from germline, CDR1 is DFQATT and CDR2 is SNEGSKA (reference sequence). CDR3 amino acids: CSVTSGSYEQYF. As DNA, the CDR3 is TGCAGTGTGACTAGCGGGAGCTACGAGCAGTACTTC.

This chain joins TRBV18 and TRBJ2-3; no definite D call. The CDR3 is 15 amino acids. With 6 bases removed from V and 8 bases from J, the gap between germline ends came to 21 bases. The germline CDR1 and CDR2 sequences are KGHSH and LQKENI. The CDR3 nucleotides read TGTGCCAGCTCCCGCCAGGCAGGACCTAGGAGTACGCAGTATTTT. The encoded protein is CASSRQAGPRSTQYF.

This chain connects TRBV20-1 to TRBJ2-3; 7 bases agree with TRBD2. This CDR3 has 15 amino acids. Looked up from germline, CDR1 is DFQATT and CDR2 is SNEGSKA (reference sequence). The trim removed 6 bases at V and 0 bases at J, leaving 9 bases unmatched. The DNA for the CDR3 is TGCAGTGCCTTTCCGACTAGCCGAAGCACAGATACGCAGTATTTT. Its protein product is CSAFPTSRSTDTQYF.

The rearrangement links TRBV12-3 or TRBV12-4 to TRBJ2-7; D might be TRBD2 (6 bases). V lost 3 bases and J lost 4, with 13 bases in between. The CDR3 extends over 14 amino acids. The CDR3 loop reads CASSFGGSQYEQYF. The CDR3 coding sequence is TGTGCCAGCAGTTTCGGGGGAAGTCAGTACGAGCAGTACTTC.

The V gene is TRBV24-1, the J gene TRBJ1-5; D is unresolved. V shed 5 bases and J shed 5 bases, with 12 bases lying between them. This CDR3 contains 14 residues. Germline CDR1 is KGHDR and CDR2 is SFDVKD. CDR3 bases: TGTGCCACCAGTGGGGCGTTGGGCGATCAGCCCCAGCATTTT. As protein: CATSGALGDQPQHF.

This clonotype was seen more than once but under ten times. The V call is TRBV18, the J call TRBJ1-2; D is undetermined. V was pared by 3 bases and J by 3 bases, with 11 bases between. The CDR3 spans 14 residues. Germline-derived CDR1 and CDR2 are KGHSH and LQKENI. CDR3 loop: CASSPVAGDYGYTF. CDR3 sequence (DNA): TGTGCCAGCTCACCTGTGGCAGGCGACTATGGCTACACCTTC. Full variable domain (outside the CDR3, taken from reference TRBV18 and TRBJ1-2): NAGVMQNPRHLVRRRGQEARLRCSPMKGHSHVYWYRQLPEEGLKFMVYLQKENIIDESGMPKERFSAEFPKEGPSILRIQQVVRGDSAAYFCASSPVAGDYGYTFGSGTRLTVV.

This chain uses TRBV20-1 with TRBJ2-7; 10 positions match TRBD2. CDR3 size: 14 residues. V lost 3 bases to trimming and J lost 2 bases; unmatched junction nucleotides: 4. The germline CDR1 and CDR2 sequences are DFQATT and SNEGSKA (reference sequence). CDR3 in DNA: TGCAGTGCTAGCCTAGCGGGAGTTCCCTACGAGCAGTACTTC. This encodes CSASLAGVPYEQYF.

The chain combines TRBV6-6 with TRBJ2-3; D is undetermined. V was shortened by 7 bases and J by 4 bases, with 3 bases between the two germline ends. CDR1 MNHNY and CDR2 SVGAGI come from the germline V gene (reference sequence). CDR3 length equals 10 residues. CDR3 loop: CASMADTQYF. The CDR3 region has the DNA TGTGCCAGCATGGCAGATACGCAGTATTTT.